This TCR beta chain was obtained from a study of CD8 T cells in ankylosing spondylitis. General observations from the study: Reports say disease-linked clones showed up significantly more in matched ankylosing spondylitis synovial fluid. Ankylosing spondylitis blood seemed to carry a telltale TCR beta motif made of several highly homologous variants.

Making the TCR beta libraries involved quantitative 5'-RACE with molecular barcodes. TCRdb re-derived calls from the 5' RACE reads in MiXCR, one entry per CDR3 protein. The sample includes 250,000 or so distinct CDR3 sequences, about 20% of them seen just once. This CDR3 spans 13 amino acids. The germline CDR1 and CDR2 sequences are MNHNY and SVGAGI (reference sequence). Between the trimmed V and J ends, which lost 8 bases and 0 bases, there was a span of 11 bases. In the case of this clonotype: Its specificity is not known.

This chain uses TRBV6-6 with TRBJ2-7; possibly TRBD1 for D (5 bases). This receptor was obtained from a male donor with ankylosing spondylitis or in good health (not recorded which). The sample was blood, either unsorted or a sorted T cell fraction (not recorded which). For the CDR3, the DNA is TGTGCCAGCGAAAACAGGTACTCCTACGAGCAGTACTTC. Translated, it gives CASENRYSYEQYF.